Following are 11 T cell receptor beta chains from one sample sequenced in a study of control samples from healthy donors and cancer patients. Generated by immunoSEQ multiplex PCR, the TCRdb table keeps only in-frame clones and is missing some. The sample carries some 210,000 clones, around 90% recorded once. What was sequenced was blood. Source of these receptors: a man younger than 45 in good health.

The rearrangement uses TRBV5-1 and TRBJ1-2, with D possibly TRBD1 on 5 matching bases. Germline V CDR1 and CDR2: SGHRS, YFSETQ. This CDR3 has 15 amino acids. Trimming shortened V by 3 bases and J by 1 base, and 13 bases separated the two germline ends. The CDR3 nucleotides read TGCGCCAGCAGCTCCCTTGGACAAATTAACTATGGCTACACCTTC. This translates into CASSSLGQINYGYTF.

The chain is built from TRBV4-1 and TRBJ1-5; a weak D match, TRBD1 (6 bases). The CDR3 extends over 14 amino acids. Trimming removed 4 bases from V and 11 bases from J, with 18 bases in between. Germline-derived CDR1 and CDR2 are MGHRA and YSYEKL. The CDR3 DNA reads TGCGCCAGCAGCCTTAACCACTATAGGGGGGCCCAGCATTTT. Translating gives CASSLNHYRGAQHF.

This chain joins TRBV12-3 or TRBV12-4 and TRBJ1-3; no reliable D call. The ends were cut back, 3 bases at V and 5 bases at J, with 5 bases in the middle. This CDR3 has 12 residues. The DNA of the CDR3 is TGTGCCAGCAGTTTTTTGAGAAACACCATATATTTT. Protein product: CASSFLRNTIYF.

The chain links TRBV7-2 to TRBJ1-1; possible D gene TRBD1, 5 bases. The V gene's germline CDR1 is SGHTA and CDR2 FQGNSA. The V end lost 1 base, the J end lost 8 bases, and 8 bases lay between the germline ends. The CDR3 loop spans 12 amino acids. CDR3 coding DNA: TGTGCCAGCAGCTTAGACAACAGGGAAGCTTTCTTT. Protein product: CASSLDNREAFF.

The rearrangement uses TRBV6-5 and TRBJ1-2; 8 positions match TRBD1. Germline lookup yields CDR1 MNHEY and CDR2 SVGAGI. The CDR3 has 15 amino acids. The junction had 7 bases not matched to a gene; V was cut back by 6 bases and J by 1 base. In DNA, the CDR3 is TGTGCCAGCAGCGCCCTGGACAGGGTTAACTATGGCTACACCTTC. Translating gives CASSALDRVNYGYTF.

The rearrangement links TRBV10-3 to TRBJ1-2; TRBD1 is a possible D gene (6 bases). CDR3 size: 15 residues. Trimming stripped 2 bases from V and 4 bases from J, with 14 bases between. CDR1 and CDR2 (germline): ENHRY, SYGVKD. In DNA, the CDR3 is TGTGCCATCAGTGAGGGAAACCAACAGGGCTATGGCTACACCTTC. It specifies CAISEGNQQGYGYTF.

The rearrangement joins TRBV7-3 to TRBJ1-1; D unclear. Germline V CDR1 and CDR2: SGHTA, FQGTGA. Between the trimmed V and J ends, which lost 2 bases and 1 base, there was a span of 11 bases. The CDR3 spans 15 residues. CDR3 in DNA: TGTGCCAGCAGCTTAGGGTACTTGGGGAACACTGAAGCTTTCTTT. It yields the protein CASSLGYLGNTEAFF.

The rearrangement joins TRBV11-2 to TRBJ1-6; D remains ambiguous. V was pared by 5 bases and J by 7 bases, with 18 bases between. This CDR3 has 16 residues. Germline V gives CDR1 SGHAT, CDR2 FQNNGV. The CDR3 DNA follows: TGTGCCAGCAGCATCTCTATCTTGGCGAGGAATTCACCCCTCCACTTT. This sequence encodes CASSISILARNSPLHF.

The rearrangement joins TRBV14 to TRBJ1-1; tentatively, D is TRBD1 (5 bases). Germline V CDR1 and CDR2: SGHDN, FVKESK. V lost 4 bases, J lost 4 bases, and 13 bases lay in between. The CDR3 extends over 14 amino acids. The CDR3 protein is CASSPQGGVTEAFF. For the CDR3, the DNA is TGTGCCAGCAGCCCCCAGGGCGGGGTCACTGAAGCTTTCTTT.

The J gene is TRBJ2-7, the V gene TRBV6-1; TRBD1 aligns across 7 bases. V lost 1 base and J lost 2; bases outside the gene matches: 2. There are 14 residues in the CDR3. CDR1 and CDR2 from the germline V gene are MNHNS and SASEGT. In nucleotides, the CDR3 is TGTGCCAGCAGTGAAGGGCAGGGGGCCTACGAGCAGTACTTC. As protein: CASSEGQGAYEQYF.

This clone was recorded only once. J is TRBJ1-3 and V is TRBV11-2; the D is unclear. Germline values: CDR1 SGHAT, CDR2 FQNNGV. Deletions cut 5 bases from V and 0 bases from J, with 11 bases between. The CDR3 extends over 15 amino acids. As DNA, the CDR3 is TGTGCCAGCAGCGGGAGAAGGAACTCTGGAAACACCATATATTTT. This encodes CASSGRRNSGNTIYF.